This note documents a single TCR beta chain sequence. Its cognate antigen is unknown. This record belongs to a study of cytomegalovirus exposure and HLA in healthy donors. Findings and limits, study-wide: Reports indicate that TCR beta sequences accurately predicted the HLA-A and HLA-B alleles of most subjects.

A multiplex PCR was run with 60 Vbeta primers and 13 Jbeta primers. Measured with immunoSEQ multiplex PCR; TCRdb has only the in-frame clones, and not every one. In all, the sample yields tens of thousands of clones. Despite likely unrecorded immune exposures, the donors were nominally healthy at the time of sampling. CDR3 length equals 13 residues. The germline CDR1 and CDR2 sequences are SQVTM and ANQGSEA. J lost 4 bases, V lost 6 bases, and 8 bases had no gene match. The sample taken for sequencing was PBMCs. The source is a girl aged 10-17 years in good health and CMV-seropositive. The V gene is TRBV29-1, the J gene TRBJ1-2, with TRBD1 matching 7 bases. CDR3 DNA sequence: TGCAGCGTGGACCAGGGGGTTCGCTATGGCTACACCTTC. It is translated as CSVDQGVRYGYTF.